Following are 29 T cell receptor beta chains from one sample sequenced in a study of blood T cells in healthy people across ages. A J-beta primer mix and a sample-barcoded 5' primer were used in a second PCR of roughly 6 to 11 cycles. In TCRdb, the 5' RACE reads were re-called with MiXCR into one record per CDR3 protein. Of hundreds of thousands of distinct CDR3 sequences listed, 56% were seen once; the top ten hold around 25%. Sequenced material: blood. The receptor source for this set is a middle-aged man in good health.

The V and J genes are TRBV28 and TRBJ2-5, with 12 nucleotides matching TRBD2. The J call may be mistaken, given a closer DNA end match to TRBJ2-7. Germline CDR1 and CDR2: MDHEN and SYDVKM. This CDR3 contains 18 residues. This chain's CDR3 is CASSFELAGGRAVYEQYF. In DNA, the CDR3 is TGTGCCAGCAGTTTTGAACTAGCGGGAGGCCGGGCCGTCTACGAGCAGTACTTC.

The chain uses TRBV5-5 and TRBJ2-2; 8 bases match TRBD1. V shed 4 bases, J shed 3 bases, and the junction held 17 bases outside the gene matches. CDR1 SGHKS and CDR2 YYEKEE come from the germline V gene (reference sequence). The CDR3 totals 19 residues. This CDR3 reads CASSLRQGLRTGDTGELFF. CDR3 bases: TGTGCCAGCAGCCTACGACAGGGGCTGAGGACGGGGGACACCGGGGAGCTGTTTTTT. Full variable domain (rest looked up from reference TRBV5-5 and TRBJ2-2): DAGVTQSPTHLIKTRGQQVTLRCSPISGHKSVSWYQQVLGQGPQFIFQYYEKEERGRGNFPDRFSARQFPNYSSELNVNALLLGDSALYLCASSLRQGLRTGDTGELFFGEGSRLTVL.

This clonotype was recorded a few times. CDR3 sequence: CSARDRGLQVYEQYF. CDR3 DNA: TGCAGTGCTAGAGATCGCGGGCTACAGGTCTACGAGCAGTACTTC. This sequence joins TRBV20-1 and TRBJ2-4; D tentatively reads TRBD1 or TRBD2 (5 bases each). Near its end, the DNA agrees better with TRBJ2-7, so the J call may be wrong. The CDR3 sequence is 15 residues long. Germline loops: CDR1 DFQATT, CDR2 SNEGSKA (reference sequence).

The rearrangement joins TRBV2 to TRBJ1-5; 7 bases agree with TRBD1. Germline CDR1 reads SNHLY; CDR2 reads FYNNEI. V lost 9 bases, J lost 0 bases, and 5 bases stayed unmatched. The length of the CDR3 is 14 residues. For the CDR3, the DNA is TGTGCCAGAGGGGGCCGGGATAGCAATCAGCCCCAGCATTTT. It yields the protein CARGGRDSNQPQHF.

The chain links TRBV27 to TRBJ1-4; 8 bases line up with TRBD1. The V and J ends lost 3 bases and 8 bases, in that order; junction bases with no gene match: 11. The germline V gene encodes CDR1 MNHEY and CDR2 SMNVEV (reference sequence). This CDR3 is 16 amino acids long. The CDR3: CASSFGTGGIGEKLFF. The CDR3 bases are TGTGCCAGCAGTTTTGGCACAGGGGGAATTGGGGAAAAACTGTTTTTT.

V usage is TRBV6-6 and J usage is TRBJ2-1, with 8 positions matching TRBD2. V was pared by 0 bases and J by 4 bases, with 2 bases of the junction left unmatched. The CDR3 length is 15 residues. The germline V gene has CDR1 MNHNY and CDR2 SVGAGI (reference sequence). The CDR3 nucleotides read TGTGCCAGCAGTTACTCGACGGGAGGGTACAATGAGCAGTTCTTC. Protein: CASSYSTGGYNEQFF.

The chain links TRBV12-3 or TRBV12-4 to TRBJ1-2; D call uncertain. V lost 7 bases and J lost 7, with 16 bases in between. This CDR3 comprises 13 residues. CDR3 sequence: CASTSGPPFGYTF. In DNA, the CDR3 is TGTGCCAGCACCTCAGGACCCCCCTTTGGCTACACCTTC.

The CDR3: CASSLAGPPDEQFF. The CDR3 DNA sequence: TGCGCCAGCAGCTTGGCTGGCCCTCCCGATGAGCAGTTCTTC. The genes are TRBV5-1 and TRBJ2-1; no firm D call. Trimming pared 0 bases from V and 8 bases from J, leaving 12 bases between. This CDR3 has 14 amino acids. The germline CDR1 and CDR2 sequences are SGHRS and YFSETQ. Complete variable domain (other parts from reference TRBV5-1 and TRBJ2-1): KAGVTQTPRYLIKTRGQQVTLSCSPISGHRSVSWYQQTPGQGLQFLFEYFSETQRNKGNFPGRFSGRQFSNSRSEMNVSTLELGDSALYLCASSLAGPPDEQFFGPGTRLTVL.

The V and J genes are TRBV2 and TRBJ2-3; D call uncertain. V was cut by 0 bases and J by 8 bases, with 6 bases left in between. This CDR3 has 12 amino acids. Germline CDR1 and CDR2: SNHLY and FYNNEI. The CDR3: CASSEAIFTQYF. CDR3 nucleotide sequence: TGTGCCAGCAGTGAAGCGATCTTTACGCAGTATTTT.

Points on this clonotype: An end of the junction does not agree with germline; a read error may underlie this. The chain carries TRBV29-1 and TRBJ2-1; 8 bases agree with TRBD2. Germline V gene lookup returns CDR1 SQVTM and CDR2 ANQGSEA. CDR3 length: 14 residues. The CDR3 reads CSAGAGDSSNEQFF. As DNA, the CDR3 is TGCAGCGCCGGAGCGGGAGATTCCTCCAATGAGCAGTTCTTC.

This clonotype was seen a handful of times. V gene TRBV5-1 combines with J gene TRBJ2-3, with 9 bases identical to TRBD1. Germline loops: CDR1 SGHRS, CDR2 YFSETQ. This CDR3 is built from 15 residues. The trim removed 4 bases at V and 2 bases at J, leaving 5 bases unmatched. As DNA, the CDR3 is TGCGCCAGCAGCCCCGGACAGGGGTTCACAGATACGCAGTATTTT. Amino acid sequence: CASSPGQGFTDTQYF.

This clonotype was counted a few times. The chain combines TRBV25-1 with TRBJ2-3, with D hard to call. The V gene lost 3 bases and the J gene lost 2 bases, with 15 bases spanning the gap. The CDR3 extends over 16 amino acids. CDR1 is MGHDK and CDR2 is SYGVNS in the germline V gene. CDR3 amino acids: CASSDPRSPFTDTQYF. The CDR3 DNA reads as TGTGCCAGCAGTGACCCTAGGAGTCCCTTCACAGATACGCAGTATTTT. The full variable domain, completed using reference TRBV25-1 and TRBJ2-3, is EADIYQTPRYLVIGTGKKITLECSQTMGHDKMYWYQQDPGMELHLIHYSYGVNSTEKGDLSSESTVSRIRTEHFPLTLESARPSHTSQYLCASSDPRSPFTDTQYFGPGTRLTVL.

V is TRBV6-2 or TRBV6-3 and J is TRBJ1-1, with D unclear. V lost 8 bases, J lost 1 base, and 11 bases lay in between. Germline assignment: CDR1 MNHEY and CDR2 SVGEGT. The CDR3 has 13 residues. The CDR3 DNA sequence: TGTGCCAGCGAGCATAGGGCGAACACTGAAGCTTTCTTT. It yields the protein CASEHRANTEAFF.

In its sample, this clonotype was seen a few times. The chain is built from TRBV7-9 and TRBJ1-6; TRBD1 is a possible D gene (5 bases). Germline loops: CDR1 SEHNR, CDR2 FQNEAQ (reference sequence). V gave up 5 bases and J gave up 9 bases, with 14 bases separating them. The CDR3 sequence is 14 residues long. The CDR3 sequence: CASSTGDGLSPLHF. The CDR3 DNA reads TGTGCCAGCAGCACCGGGGACGGACTTTCACCCCTCCACTTT.

The V and J genes are TRBV7-2 and TRBJ2-5; the match to TRBD1 covers 8 bases. The tail of the sequence fits TRBJ2-7 better, so the J call may be wrong. From germline, CDR1 is SGHTA and CDR2 FQGNSA. This CDR3 is 15 amino acids long. Written as DNA, the CDR3 is TGTGCCAGCAGCCTCGACAGGGGATGGGGGTACGAGCAGTACTTC. It yields the protein CASSLDRGWGYEQYF.

This clonotype was detected only a few times. The chain joins TRBV24-1 to TRBJ2-3; D ambiguous. Germline CDR1 reads KGHDR; CDR2 reads SFDVKD. The CDR3 spans 14 residues. V shed 4 bases and J shed 3 bases, with 10 bases lying between them. For the CDR3, the DNA is TGTGCCACCAGTGAGCAGCTAGAAACAGATACGCAGTATTTT. Protein sequence: CATSEQLETDTQYF.

This clonotype was seen once. This rearrangement joins TRBV7-2 to TRBJ1-6; TRBD1 matches at 9 bases. CDR3 length: 16 residues. Germline lookup yields CDR1 SGHTA and CDR2 FQGNSA. The junction had 11 bases not matched to a gene; V was cut back by 8 bases and J by 6 bases. CDR3 nucleotides: TGTGCCAGCCGTTACCAGACAGGGGGTTTTAATTCACCCCTCCACTTT. Translation gives CASRYQTGGFNSPLHF.

This clonotype occurred a few times. The V and J genes are TRBV5-5 and TRBJ1-6; no clear D. The CDR3 extends over 15 amino acids. Germline CDR1 and CDR2: SGHKS and YYEKEE (reference sequence). Trimming pared 0 bases from V and 7 bases from J, leaving 11 bases between. CDR3 DNA sequence: TGTGCCAGCAGCTTGGTAGCAGCCCGGAATTCACCCCTCCACTTT. Translation: CASSLVAARNSPLHF. The full variable domain, with the rest looked up from reference TRBV5-5 and TRBJ1-6, is DAGVTQSPTHLIKTRGQQVTLRCSPISGHKSVSWYQQVLGQGPQFIFQYYEKEERGRGNFPDRFSARQFPNYSSELNVNALLLGDSALYLCASSLVAARNSPLHFGNGTRLTVT.

V and J are TRBV5-1 and TRBJ1-2, with TRBD1 matching over 9 bases. The CDR3 contains 14 residues. V gave up 4 bases and J gave up 6 bases; unmatched junction bases: 7. Germline CDR1 is SGHRS and CDR2 is YFSETQ. In DNA form, the CDR3 reads TGCGCCAGCAGCCCTGGTGGGGACAGGGATGGCTACACCTTC. It encodes CASSPGGDRDGYTF.

This clonotype has a single count. The chain links TRBV5-1 to TRBJ2-2; D unclear. This CDR3 region has 15 residues. The germline gives CDR1 SGHRS, CDR2 YFSETQ. Trimming cost V 1 base and J 1 base, with 8 bases left between them. CDR3 loop: CASSLRAKNTGELFF. The CDR3 coding sequence is TGCGCCAGCAGCTTGAGGGCCAAGAACACCGGGGAGCTGTTTTTT.

The CDR3 is CASSSDPWEYNEQFF. In nucleotides, the CDR3 is TGTGCCAGCAGCTCAGATCCTTGGGAGTACAATGAGCAGTTCTTC. The rearrangement links TRBV7-6 to TRBJ2-1; weak D call: TRBD2 (5 bases). The V gene's germline CDR1 is SGHVS and CDR2 FNYEAQ. The V and J ends lost 4 bases and 4 bases respectively, with 14 bases between them. The CDR3 runs to 15 residues.

The chain recombines TRBV15 with TRBJ1-1; D is ambiguous. Trimming removed 0 bases at V and 1 base at J, with 9 bases between. The CDR3 spans 15 residues. CDR1 LNHNV and CDR2 YYDKDF come from the germline V gene (reference sequence). CDR3 loop: CATSREALKNTEAFF. The CDR3 DNA sequence: TGTGCCACCAGCAGAGAGGCGCTTAAGAACACTGAAGCTTTCTTT.

This clonotype was recorded at least ten times. The chain has TRBV29-1 and TRBJ1-1; TRBD1 aligns across 10 bases. J lost 5 bases, V lost 7 bases, and 7 bases had no gene match. This CDR3 is 13 amino acids long. Germline V gene sequence: CDR1 SQVTM, CDR2 ANQGSEA. CDR3: CSGRTGGRTEAFF. For the CDR3, the DNA is TGCAGCGGGCGGACAGGGGGAAGGACTGAAGCTTTCTTT.

The chain combines TRBV29-1 with TRBJ2-3; D not resolved. The germline V gene encodes CDR1 SQVTM and CDR2 ANQGSEA. The CDR3 has 11 amino acids. V dropped 1 base and J dropped 11 bases, with 10 bases sitting between them. The CDR3 spells CSVEAAAVQYF. Written as DNA, the CDR3 is TGCAGCGTTGAAGCTGCGGCTGTGCAGTATTTT.

This clonotype was detected a few times. The V gene is TRBV5-1, the J gene TRBJ2-7; possible D gene TRBD1, 7 bases. CDR1 and CDR2 from the germline V gene are SGHRS and YFSETQ. Trimming left V 4 bases short and J 2 bases short, with 13 bases between. This CDR3 has 14 residues. CDR3 nucleotide sequence: TGCGCCAGCAGCGGCGGGGACAGAGCCTACGAGCAGTACTTC. Translation: CASSGGDRAYEQYF. The whole variable domain, remainder taken from reference TRBV5-1 and TRBJ2-7, is KAGVTQTPRYLIKTRGQQVTLSCSPISGHRSVSWYQQTPGQGLQFLFEYFSETQRNKGNFPGRFSGRQFSNSRSEMNVSTLELGDSALYLCASSGGDRAYEQYFGPGTRLTVT.

The chain links TRBV3-1 to TRBJ2-7; D might be TRBD1 (6 bases). Judging by the DNA end, TRBJ2-5 fits better; the J call may be wrong. Germline V lookup: CDR1 LGHDT, CDR2 YNNKEL (reference sequence). The CDR3 covers 14 residues. CDR3: CASSRETGRETQYF. CDR3 sequence (DNA): TGTGCCAGCAGCCGAGAAACAGGGCGAGAGACCCAGTACTTC.

On this clonotype: A much larger clone differs by one base, so this may be a read error. The rearrangement joins TRBV4-1 to TRBJ2-1; 7 nucleotides agree with TRBD2. With the DNA end fitting TRBJ2-7 better, the J assignment may be wrong. The CDR3 covers 16 residues. CDR1 is MGHRA and CDR2 is YSYEKL in the germline V gene. CDR3 region: CASSHITSVSYNEQYF. The CDR3 region has the DNA TGCGCCAGCAGCCATATTACTAGCGTCTCCTACAATGAGCAGTACTTC.

V usage is TRBV5-5 and J usage is TRBJ2-3, with 9 nucleotides matching TRBD2. The V gene end was trimmed by 1 base and the J gene end by 3 bases; junction bases not matched to a gene: 6. The CDR3 loop spans 16 amino acids. The germline V gene encodes CDR1 SGHKS and CDR2 YYEKEE (reference sequence). The CDR3 here is CASSLYAGGATDTQYF. For the CDR3, the DNA is TGTGCCAGCAGCTTGTATGCGGGGGGGGCGACAGATACGCAGTATTTT.

This chain links TRBV20-1 with TRBJ2-5; no reliable D call. The V end lost 3 bases, the J end lost 0 bases, and 11 bases lay between the germline ends. CDR1 is DFQATT and CDR2 is SNEGSKA in the germline V gene (reference sequence). This CDR3 is built from 14 residues. CDR3 sequence: CSASGVSNQETQYF. As DNA, the CDR3 is TGCAGTGCTAGTGGTGTGTCTAACCAAGAGACCCAGTACTTC.